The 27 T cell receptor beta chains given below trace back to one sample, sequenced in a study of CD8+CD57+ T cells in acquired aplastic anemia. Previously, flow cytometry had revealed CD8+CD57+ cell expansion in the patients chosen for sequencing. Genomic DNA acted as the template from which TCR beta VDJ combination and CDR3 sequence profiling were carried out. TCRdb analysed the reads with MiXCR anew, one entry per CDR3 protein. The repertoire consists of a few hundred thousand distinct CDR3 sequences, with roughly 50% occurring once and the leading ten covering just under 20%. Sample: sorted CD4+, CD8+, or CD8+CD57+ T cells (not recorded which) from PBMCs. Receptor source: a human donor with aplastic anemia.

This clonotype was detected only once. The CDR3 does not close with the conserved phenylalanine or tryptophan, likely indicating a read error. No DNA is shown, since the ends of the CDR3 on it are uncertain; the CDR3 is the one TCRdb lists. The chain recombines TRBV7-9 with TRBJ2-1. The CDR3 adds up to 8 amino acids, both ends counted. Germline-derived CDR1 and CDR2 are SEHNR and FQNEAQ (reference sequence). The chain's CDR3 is CASSLGIP.

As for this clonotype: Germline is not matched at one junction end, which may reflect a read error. CDR3: CASSADRVSTNEKPFF. CDR3 DNA sequence: TGTGCCAGCAGCGCCGACAGGGTGTCGACTAATGAAAAACCGTTTTTT. The rearrangement joins TRBV5-4 to TRBJ1-4; 7 bases fit TRBD1. The germline V gene encodes CDR1 SGHNT and CDR2 YYREEE (reference sequence). This CDR3 has 16 amino acids.

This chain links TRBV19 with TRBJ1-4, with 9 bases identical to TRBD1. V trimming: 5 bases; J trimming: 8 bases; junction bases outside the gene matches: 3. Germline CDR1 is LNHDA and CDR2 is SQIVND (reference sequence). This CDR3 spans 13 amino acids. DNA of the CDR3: TGTGCCAGTAGTTCGGACAGGGGAGAAAAACTGTTTTTT. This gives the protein CASSSDRGEKLFF.

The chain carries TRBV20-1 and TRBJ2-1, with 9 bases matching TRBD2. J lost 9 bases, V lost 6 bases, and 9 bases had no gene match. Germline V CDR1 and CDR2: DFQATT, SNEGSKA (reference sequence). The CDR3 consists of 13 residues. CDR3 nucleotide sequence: TGCAGTGCCCACAGCGGGGGGCGGAGTGAGCAGTTCTTC. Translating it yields CSAHSGGRSEQFF.

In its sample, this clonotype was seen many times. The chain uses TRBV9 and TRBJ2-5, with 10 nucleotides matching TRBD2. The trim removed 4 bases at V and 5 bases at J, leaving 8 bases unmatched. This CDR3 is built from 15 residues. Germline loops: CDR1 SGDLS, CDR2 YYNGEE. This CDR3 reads CASSPQAGGWETQYF. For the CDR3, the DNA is TGTGCCAGCAGCCCCCAAGCGGGGGGGTGGGAGACCCAGTACTTC. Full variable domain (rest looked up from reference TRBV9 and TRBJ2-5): DSGVTQTPKHLITATGQRVTLRCSPRSGDLSVYWYQQSLDQGLQFLIQYYNGEERAKGNILERFSAQQFPDLHSELNLSSLELGDSALYFCASSPQAGGWETQYFGPGTRLLVL.

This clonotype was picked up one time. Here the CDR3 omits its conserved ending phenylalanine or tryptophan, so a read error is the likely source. The CDR3 nucleotides are TGTGCCAGCAGGCACAGGGTGAACACTGAAGCTTTCTCT. This translates into CASRHRVNTEAFS. This sequence joins TRBV2 and TRBJ1-1; the D gene is possibly TRBD1 (6 bases). The CDR3 sequence is 13 residues long. Looked up from germline, CDR1 is SNHLY and CDR2 is FYNNEI. The V and J ends lost 6 bases and 0 bases respectively, with 8 bases between them.

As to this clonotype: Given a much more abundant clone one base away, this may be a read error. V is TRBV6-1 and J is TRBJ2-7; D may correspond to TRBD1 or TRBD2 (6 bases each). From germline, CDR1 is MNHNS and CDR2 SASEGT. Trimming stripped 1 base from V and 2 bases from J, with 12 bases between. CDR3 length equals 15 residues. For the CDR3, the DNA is TGTGCCAGCAGTGAAGGCGAAGGGGGGCCCTACGAGCAGTACTTC. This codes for CASSEGEGGPYEQYF.

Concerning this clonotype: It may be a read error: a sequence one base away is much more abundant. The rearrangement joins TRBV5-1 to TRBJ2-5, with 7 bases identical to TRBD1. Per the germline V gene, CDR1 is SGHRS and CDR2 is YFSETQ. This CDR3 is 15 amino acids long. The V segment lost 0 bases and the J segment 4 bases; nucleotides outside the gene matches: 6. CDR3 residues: CASSLDVGGIETQYF. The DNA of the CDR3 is TGCGCCAGCAGCTTGGACGTAGGGGGCATAGAGACCCAGTACTTC.

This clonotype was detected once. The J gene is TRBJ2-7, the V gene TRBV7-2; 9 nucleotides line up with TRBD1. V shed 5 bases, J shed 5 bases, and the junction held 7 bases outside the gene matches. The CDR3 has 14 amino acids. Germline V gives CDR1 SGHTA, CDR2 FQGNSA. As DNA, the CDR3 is TGTGCCAGCAGCACGGGACAGGGTGTGGACGAGCAGTACTTC. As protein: CASSTGQGVDEQYF. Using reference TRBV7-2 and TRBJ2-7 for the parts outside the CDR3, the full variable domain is GAGVSQSPSNKVTEKGKDVELRCDPISGHTALYWYRQSLGQGLEFLIYFQGNSAPDKSGLPSDRFSAERTGGSVSTLTIQRTQQEDSAVYLCASSTGQGVDEQYFGPGTRLTVT.

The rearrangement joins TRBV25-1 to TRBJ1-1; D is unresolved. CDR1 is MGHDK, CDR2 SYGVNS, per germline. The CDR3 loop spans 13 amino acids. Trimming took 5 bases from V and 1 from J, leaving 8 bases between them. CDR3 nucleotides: TGTGCCAGCAGTTGGCGGGAGAACACTGAAGCTTTCTTT. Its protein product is CASSWRENTEAFF.

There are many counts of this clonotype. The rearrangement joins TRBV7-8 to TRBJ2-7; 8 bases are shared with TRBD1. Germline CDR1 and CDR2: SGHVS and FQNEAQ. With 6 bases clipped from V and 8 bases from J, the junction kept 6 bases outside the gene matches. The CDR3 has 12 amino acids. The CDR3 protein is CASSDRGHKQYF. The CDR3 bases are TGTGCCAGCAGTGACAGGGGCCACAAGCAGTACTTC.

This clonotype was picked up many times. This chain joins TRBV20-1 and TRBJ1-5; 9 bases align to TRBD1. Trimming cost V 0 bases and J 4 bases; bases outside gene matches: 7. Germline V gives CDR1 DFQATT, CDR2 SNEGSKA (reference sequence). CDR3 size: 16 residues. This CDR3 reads CSARDQGQGENQPQHF. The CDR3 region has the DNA TGCAGTGCTAGAGATCAGGGACAGGGAGAGAATCAGCCCCAGCATTTT.

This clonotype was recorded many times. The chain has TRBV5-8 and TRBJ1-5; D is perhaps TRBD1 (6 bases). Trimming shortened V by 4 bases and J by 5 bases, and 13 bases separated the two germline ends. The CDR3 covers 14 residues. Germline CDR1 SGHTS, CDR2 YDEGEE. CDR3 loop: CASSDTGFDQPQHF. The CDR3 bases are TGTGCCAGCAGCGATACAGGGTTCGATCAGCCCCAGCATTTT.

The CDR3 loop is CASSQIAETQYF. In DNA form, the CDR3 reads TGTGCCAGCAGCCAAATCGCGGAGACCCAGTACTTC. The rearrangement uses TRBV7-6 and TRBJ2-5; D gene unclear. Germline CDR1 and CDR2: SGHVS and FNYEAQ. CDR3 length: 12 amino acids. The V end was cut by 5 bases, the J end by 5 bases, with 9 bases between.

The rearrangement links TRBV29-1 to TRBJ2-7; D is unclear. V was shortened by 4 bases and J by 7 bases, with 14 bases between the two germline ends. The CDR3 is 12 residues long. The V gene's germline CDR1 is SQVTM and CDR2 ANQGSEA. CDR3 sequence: CSVGFSEREQYF. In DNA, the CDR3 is TGCAGCGTTGGGTTCTCCGAAAGGGAGCAGTACTTC.

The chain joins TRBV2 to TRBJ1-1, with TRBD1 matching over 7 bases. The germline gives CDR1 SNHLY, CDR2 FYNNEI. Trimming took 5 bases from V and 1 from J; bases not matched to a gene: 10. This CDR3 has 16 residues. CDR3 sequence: CASSWVPSGGNTEAFF. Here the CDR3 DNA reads TGTGCCAGCAGTTGGGTCCCCTCAGGGGGGAACACTGAAGCTTTCTTT. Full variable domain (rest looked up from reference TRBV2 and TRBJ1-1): EPEVTQTPSHQVTQMGQEVILRCVPISNHLYFYWYRQILGQKVEFLVSFYNNEISEKSEIFDDQFSVERPDGSNFTLKIRSTKLEDSAMYFCASSWVPSGGNTEAFFGQGTRLTVV.

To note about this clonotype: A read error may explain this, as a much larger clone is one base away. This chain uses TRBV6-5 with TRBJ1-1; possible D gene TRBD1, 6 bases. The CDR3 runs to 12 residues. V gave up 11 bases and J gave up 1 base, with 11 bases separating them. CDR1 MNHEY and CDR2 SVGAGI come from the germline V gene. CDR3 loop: CAGTGSNTEAFF. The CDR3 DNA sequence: TGTGCCGGCACAGGGTCGAACACTGAAGCTTTCTTT.

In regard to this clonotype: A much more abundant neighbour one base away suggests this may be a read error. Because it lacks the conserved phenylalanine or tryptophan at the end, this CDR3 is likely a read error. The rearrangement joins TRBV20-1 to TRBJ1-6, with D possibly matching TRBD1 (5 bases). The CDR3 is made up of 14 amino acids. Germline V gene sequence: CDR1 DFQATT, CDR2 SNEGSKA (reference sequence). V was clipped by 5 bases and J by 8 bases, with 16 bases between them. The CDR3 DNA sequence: TGCAGTGCTCCCCCCGGGGGTAAGGATTCACCCCTCCACTCT. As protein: CSAPPGGKDSPLHS.

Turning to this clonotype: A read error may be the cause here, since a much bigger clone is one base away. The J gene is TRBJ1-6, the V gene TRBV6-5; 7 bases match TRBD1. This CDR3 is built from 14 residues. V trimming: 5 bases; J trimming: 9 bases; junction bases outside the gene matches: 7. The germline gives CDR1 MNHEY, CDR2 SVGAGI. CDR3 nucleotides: TGTGCCAGCAGTCAACAGGGGAGGCTTTCACCCCTCCACTTT. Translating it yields CASSQQGRLSPLHF.

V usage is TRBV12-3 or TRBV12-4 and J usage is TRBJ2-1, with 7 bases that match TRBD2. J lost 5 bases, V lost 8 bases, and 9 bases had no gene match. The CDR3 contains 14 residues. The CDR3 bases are TGTGCCAGCTGCTACCGCCGGGGGGACAATGAGCAGTTCTTC. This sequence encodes CASCYRRGDNEQFF.

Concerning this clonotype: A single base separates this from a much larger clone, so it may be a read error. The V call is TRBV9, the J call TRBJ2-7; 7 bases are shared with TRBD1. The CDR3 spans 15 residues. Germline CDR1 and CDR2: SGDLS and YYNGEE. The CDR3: CASSQPGQSSYGQYF. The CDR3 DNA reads TGTGCCAGCAGCCAACCGGGACAGAGCTCCTACGGGCAGTACTTC.

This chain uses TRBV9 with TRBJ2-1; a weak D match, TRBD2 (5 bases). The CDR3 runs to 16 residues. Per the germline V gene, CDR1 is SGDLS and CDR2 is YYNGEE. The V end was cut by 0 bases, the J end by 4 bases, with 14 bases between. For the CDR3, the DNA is TGTGCCAGCAGCGTAGTAGCCAGCGGCATGTACAATGAGCAGTTCTTC. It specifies CASSVVASGMYNEQFF.

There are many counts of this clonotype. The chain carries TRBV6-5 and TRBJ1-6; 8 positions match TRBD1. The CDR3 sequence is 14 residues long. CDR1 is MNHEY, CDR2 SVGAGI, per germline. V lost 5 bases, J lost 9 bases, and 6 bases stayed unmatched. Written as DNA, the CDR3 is TGTGCCAGCAGTAACGGACAGGGTAGTTCACCCCTCCACTTT. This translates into CASSNGQGSSPLHF.

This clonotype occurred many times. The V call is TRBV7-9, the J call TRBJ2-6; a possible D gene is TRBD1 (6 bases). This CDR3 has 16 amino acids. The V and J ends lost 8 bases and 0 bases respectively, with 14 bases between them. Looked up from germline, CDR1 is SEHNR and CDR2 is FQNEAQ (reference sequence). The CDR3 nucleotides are TGTGCCAGCGCCGGGACACTACCCTCTGGGGCCAACGTCCTGACTTTC. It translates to CASAGTLPSGANVLTF.

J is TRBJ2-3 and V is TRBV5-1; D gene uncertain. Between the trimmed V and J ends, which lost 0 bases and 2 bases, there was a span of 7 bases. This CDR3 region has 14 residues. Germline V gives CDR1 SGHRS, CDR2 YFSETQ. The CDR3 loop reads CASSLALPTDTQYF. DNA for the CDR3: TGCGCCAGCAGCTTGGCGCTCCCCACAGATACGCAGTATTTT.

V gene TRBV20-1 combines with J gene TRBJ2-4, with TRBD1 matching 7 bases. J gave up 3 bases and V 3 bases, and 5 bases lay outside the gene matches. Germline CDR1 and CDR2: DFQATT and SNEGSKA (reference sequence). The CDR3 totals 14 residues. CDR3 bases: TGCAGTGCTAGGGAAGGGGGCGACAAAAACATTCAGTACTTC. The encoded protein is CSAREGGDKNIQYF.

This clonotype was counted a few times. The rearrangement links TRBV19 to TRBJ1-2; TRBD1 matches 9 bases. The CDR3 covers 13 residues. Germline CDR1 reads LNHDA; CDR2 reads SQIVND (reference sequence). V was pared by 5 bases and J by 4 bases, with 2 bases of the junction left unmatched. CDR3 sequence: CASSWDRVYGYTF. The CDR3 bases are TGTGCCAGTAGTTGGGACAGGGTCTATGGCTACACCTTC.